This T cell receptor beta chain is drawn from a study of T cells in Graves' hyperthyroidism and ophthalmopathy. TCR beta CDR3 regions were amplified from RNA. First-round RT-PCR with HTBI primers amplified the TCR CDR3 region. One entry per CDR3 protein results from TCRdb running MiXCR on the multiplex PCR reads. The data show hundreds of thousands of distinct CDR3 sequences, 12% to 15% seen once. Germline CDR1 reads LNHDA; CDR2 reads SQIVND (reference sequence). The CDR3 extends over 17 amino acids. This clonotype was obtained from a woman younger than 35 with Graves' hyperthyroidism. J is TRBJ1-2 and V is TRBV19; TRBD1 matches 7 bases. The source material was blood. The CDR3 sequence is CASASRDRSQMNYGYTF. Here the CDR3 DNA reads TGTGCTAGTGCCAGCCGGGACAGAAGCCAGATGAACTATGGCTACACCTTC.